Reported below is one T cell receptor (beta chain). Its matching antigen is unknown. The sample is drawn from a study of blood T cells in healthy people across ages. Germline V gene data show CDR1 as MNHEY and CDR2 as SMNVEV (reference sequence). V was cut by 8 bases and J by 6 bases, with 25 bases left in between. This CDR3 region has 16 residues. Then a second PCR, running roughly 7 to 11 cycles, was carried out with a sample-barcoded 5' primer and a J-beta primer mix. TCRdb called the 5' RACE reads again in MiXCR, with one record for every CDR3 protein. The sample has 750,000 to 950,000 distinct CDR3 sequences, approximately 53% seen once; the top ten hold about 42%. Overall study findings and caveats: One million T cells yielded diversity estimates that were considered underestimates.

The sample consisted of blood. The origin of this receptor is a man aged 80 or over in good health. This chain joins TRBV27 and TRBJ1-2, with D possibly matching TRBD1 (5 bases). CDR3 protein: CASRGLPGLFRDGYTF. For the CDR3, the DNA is TGTGCCAGCCGGGGACTGCCGGGACTTTTTAGAGATGGCTACACCTTC.